The 14 T cell receptor beta chains reported below all come from one sample, sequenced in a study of blood T cell repertoires in COVID-19. Produced via immunoSEQ multiplex PCR; TCRdb's table is partial and in-frame only. Of roughly 200,000 clones listed, nearly 90% are singletons. Material for sequencing was peripheral blood. The receptor set was obtained from a middle-aged man with acute or convalescent COVID-19.

V is TRBV10-3 and J is TRBJ2-3, with D perhaps TRBD2 (6 bases). The V and J ends lost 6 bases and 6 bases respectively, with 19 bases between them. CDR3 length equals 15 residues. CDR1 ENHRY and CDR2 SYGVKD come from the germline V gene. The CDR3 spells CAISLGTHLGDTQYF. DNA of the CDR3: TGTGCCATCAGCCTAGGGACTCACCTAGGGGATACGCAGTATTTT.

The chain has TRBV7-2 and TRBJ2-3; 8 bases fit TRBD2. The germline CDR1 and CDR2 sequences are SGHTA and FQGNSA. The CDR3 runs 16 residues. The trim removed 5 bases at V and 4 bases at J, leaving 11 bases unmatched. CDR3 sequence (DNA): TGTGCCAGCAGCCGCCGGGGAGCGGGAGCCCCAGATACGCAGTATTTT. Translating gives CASSRRGAGAPDTQYF.

V gene TRBV18 combines with J gene TRBJ2-4; 12 nucleotides agree with TRBD1. Germline V gene data show CDR1 as KGHSH and CDR2 as LQKENI. The CDR3 length is 18 residues. J lost 0 bases, V lost 6 bases, and 9 bases had no gene match. CDR3 in DNA: TGTGCCAGCTCCCGGGGACAGGGGGCGGCTCTAGCCAAAAACATTCAGTACTTC. Its translation: CASSRGQGAALAKNIQYF.

The chain carries TRBV18 and TRBJ2-7, with 9 positions matching TRBD2. This CDR3 is built from 16 residues. Germline CDR1 reads KGHSH; CDR2 reads LQKENI. V dropped 3 bases and J dropped 5; count of bases not matched to a gene: 11. In DNA form, the CDR3 reads TGTGCCAGCTCACCCGACCCGGCAGCGGGGGGCCACGAGCAGTACGTC. Protein: CASSPDPAAGGHEQYV.

The V gene is TRBV6-5, the J gene TRBJ2-5; tentatively, D is TRBD2 (6 bases). CDR3 length equals 14 residues. Trimming shortened V by 2 bases and J by 3 bases, and 10 bases separated the two germline ends. In germline, CDR1 is MNHEY, CDR2 SVGAGI. The CDR3 loop is CASSYAGGEETQYF. CDR3 in DNA: TGTGCCAGCAGTTACGCCGGGGGAGAAGAGACCCAGTACTTC.

The chain recombines TRBV30 with TRBJ1-5, with D unclear. The germline CDR1 and CDR2 sequences are GTSNPN and SVGIG (reference sequence). Trimming removed 0 bases from V and 3 bases from J, with 9 bases in between. This CDR3 comprises 14 residues. CDR3: CAWSVGQFNQPQHF. CDR3 nucleotide sequence: TGTGCCTGGAGTGTTGGGCAATTCAATCAGCCCCAGCATTTT.

The chain links TRBV6-5 to TRBJ2-2, with D possibly TRBD2 on 5 matching bases. CDR1 MNHEY and CDR2 SVGAGI come from the germline V gene. The V end was cut by 0 bases, the J end by 6 bases, with 14 bases between. This CDR3 comprises 16 residues. CDR3 sequence: CASSYSPGFIPGELFF. DNA of the CDR3: TGTGCCAGCAGTTACTCCCCGGGATTTATTCCCGGGGAGCTGTTTTTT.

V is TRBV6-5 and J is TRBJ1-5; D unclear. In germline, CDR1 is MNHEY, CDR2 SVGAGI. The CDR3 is made up of 15 amino acids. Trimming pared 0 bases from V and 7 bases from J, leaving 13 bases between. CDR3 nucleotides: TGTGCCAGCAGTTACTCGTACAGTTCAAGGCAGCCCCAGCATTTT. Its protein product is CASSYSYSSRQPQHF.

The chain couples TRBV7-9 to TRBJ2-1; 9 nucleotides line up with TRBD2. V lost 1 base, J lost 6 bases, and 10 bases stayed unmatched. The CDR3 spans 17 residues. Germline loops: CDR1 SEHNR, CDR2 FQNEAQ (reference sequence). The CDR3 here is CASSLVGLAGRRNEQFF. The CDR3 coding sequence is TGTGCCAGCAGCTTAGTCGGGCTAGCGGGACGACGCAATGAGCAGTTCTTC.

The CDR3 bases are TGTGCCTGGAGAAAGGGGGTGAACACTGAAGCTTTCTTT. It specifies CAWRKGVNTEAFF. This chain uses TRBV30 with TRBJ1-1; D perhaps matches TRBD1 (6 bases). Per the germline V gene, CDR1 is GTSNPN and CDR2 is SVGIG (reference sequence). V was pared by 3 bases and J by 0 bases, with 8 bases between. CDR3 length: 13 residues.

This chain connects TRBV30 to TRBJ2-1; D is ambiguous. Germline V gene lookup returns CDR1 GTSNPN and CDR2 SVGIG (reference sequence). V lost 4 bases and J lost 12, with 13 bases in between. The length of the CDR3 is 11 residues. As DNA, the CDR3 is TGTGCCTGGACGAAACTACAAGGGCAGTTCTTC. Translating it yields CAWTKLQGQFF.

This chain links TRBV7-9 with TRBJ1-2; D uncertain. This CDR3 contains 11 residues. With 3 bases removed from V and 5 bases from J, the gap between germline ends came to 4 bases. Germline CDR1 SEHNR, CDR2 FQNEAQ (reference sequence). DNA for the CDR3: TGTGCCAGCAGCTTTACTTATGGCTACACCTTC. Protein: CASSFTYGYTF.

The chain is built from TRBV4-3 and TRBJ2-3; 13 nucleotides line up with TRBD2. Germline V CDR1 and CDR2: LGHNA, YSLEER. The CDR3 runs 18 residues. Unmatched junction bases numbered 7, after V lost 4 bases and J lost 0 bases. The DNA of the CDR3 is TGCGCCAGCAGCCTTGGACTAGCGGGGGCCGGTAGCACAGATACGCAGTATTTT. The encoded protein is CASSLGLAGAGSTDTQYF.

The count of this clone is one. This rearrangement joins TRBV4-1 to TRBJ2-5, with D possibly TRBD1 on 5 matching bases. V shed 0 bases and J shed 2 bases, with 10 bases lying between them. The germline V gene encodes CDR1 MGHRA and CDR2 YSYEKL. The CDR3 is 15 amino acids. The CDR3 here is CASSQDAAGQETQYF. The CDR3 DNA follows: TGCGCCAGCAGCCAAGATGCGGCAGGGCAAGAGACCCAGTACTTC.